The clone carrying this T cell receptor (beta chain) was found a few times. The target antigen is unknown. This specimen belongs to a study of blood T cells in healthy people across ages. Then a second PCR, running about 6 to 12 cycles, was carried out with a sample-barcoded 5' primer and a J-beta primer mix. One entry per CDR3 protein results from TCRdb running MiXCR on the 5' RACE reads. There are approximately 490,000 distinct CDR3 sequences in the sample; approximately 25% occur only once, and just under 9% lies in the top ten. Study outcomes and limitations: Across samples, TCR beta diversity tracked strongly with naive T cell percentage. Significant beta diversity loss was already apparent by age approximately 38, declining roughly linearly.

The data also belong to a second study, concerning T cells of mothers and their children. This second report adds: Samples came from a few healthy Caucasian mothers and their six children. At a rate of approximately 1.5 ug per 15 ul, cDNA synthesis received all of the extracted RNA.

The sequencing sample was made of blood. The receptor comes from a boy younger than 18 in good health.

The CDR3 loop reads CASTPSGGHAYNEQFF. Written as DNA, the CDR3 is TGTGCCAGCACCCCTAGCGGGGGACACGCCTACAATGAGCAGTTCTTC. The chain carries TRBV28 and TRBJ2-1; 10 bases map to TRBD2. V shed 7 bases and J 2 bases; nucleotides not matched to a gene: 8. CDR3 length: 16 amino acids. CDR1 and CDR2 from the germline V gene are MDHEN and SYDVKM.